Listed here are 25 T cell receptor beta chains from one sample, sequenced in a study of vaccination and CD4 T cells after COVID-19. At the Johns Hopkins FTIC core, DNA taken from cultured CD4+ T cells was sequenced by way of the Oncomine TCR Beta short-read assay. Via MiXCR, TCRdb re-called the PCR reads, giving one row per CDR3 protein. The sample includes about 15,000 distinct CDR3 sequences, about 48% of them seen just once. No antigen has been identified for these receptors. Treatment given: approximately 9-day PBMC culture with coronavirus spike peptide pools or control peptides (ViraFEST assay). Sequenced here: CD4+ T cells from blood, cultured in vitro, sampled before SARS-CoV-2 vaccination. The receptors were sampled from a human donor who had recovered from COVID-19.

The rearrangement joins TRBV6-1 to TRBJ1-2, with D uncertain. V shed 6 bases and J shed 1 base, with 9 bases lying between them. CDR1 is MNHNS, CDR2 SASEGT, per germline. This CDR3 has 13 amino acids. In DNA, the CDR3 is TGTGCCAGCAGCGAGGGTGATAACTATGGCTACACCTTC. Translation: CASSEGDNYGYTF.

The CDR3 loop reads CASTPRGGYGYTF. CDR3 sequence (DNA): TGTGCCAGCACCCCGCGAGGGGGGTATGGCTACACCTTC. The genes are TRBV2 and TRBJ1-2, with D tentatively TRBD1 (6 bases). The germline V gene encodes CDR1 SNHLY and CDR2 FYNNEI. The germline V and J ends were trimmed by 7 bases and 5 bases, with 14 bases remaining between them. The CDR3 totals 13 residues.

This clonotype appeared a few times. The chain is built from TRBV6-5 and TRBJ1-1, with D perhaps TRBD1 (6 bases). Per germline, CDR1 MNHEY and CDR2 SVGAGI. The CDR3 is 16 residues long. V was clipped by 2 bases and J by 6 bases, with 19 bases between them. The CDR3 bases are TGTGCCAGCAGTTACGAATTAACAGGGAATTCTGCTGAAGCTTTCTTT. It specifies CASSYELTGNSAEAFF.

The chain combines TRBV28 with TRBJ2-3; possibly TRBD1 or TRBD2 for D (5 bases each). The CDR3 loop spans 14 amino acids. Trimming took 10 bases from V and 1 from J, leaving 15 bases between them. Germline-derived CDR1 and CDR2 are MDHEN and SYDVKM. CDR3 sequence: CATKRGSGTDTQYF. DNA for the CDR3: TGTGCCACAAAACGGGGCTCCGGCACAGATACGCAGTATTTT.

This clonotype was seen more than once but under ten times. The rearrangement links TRBV20-1 to TRBJ2-5; 10 bases align to TRBD2. V shed 5 bases and J 5 bases; nucleotides not matched to a gene: 8. Per the germline V gene, CDR1 is DFQATT and CDR2 is SNEGSKA (reference sequence). This CDR3 region has 14 residues. The CDR3: CSARLAGRRETQYF. The CDR3 DNA sequence: TGCAGTGCTCGACTAGCGGGCAGACGGGAGACCCAGTACTTC.

The chain recombines TRBV6-1 with TRBJ1-5; 11 positions match TRBD1. The J segment lost 7 bases and the V segment lost 6 bases, leaving 5 bases of the junction unmatched. Germline V gives CDR1 MNHNS, CDR2 SASEGT. This CDR3 has 14 residues. The CDR3 protein is CASRGQGGGQPQHF. The DNA for the CDR3 is TGTGCCAGCAGGGGACAGGGGGGAGGACAGCCCCAGCATTTT.

The genes are TRBV2 and TRBJ1-5, with a weak D call TRBD1 (6 bases). This CDR3 is built from 14 residues. The germline V and J ends were trimmed by 4 bases and 4 bases, with 11 bases remaining between them. Germline CDR1 SNHLY, CDR2 FYNNEI. The CDR3 reads CASSAQGQNQPQHF. CDR3 in DNA: TGTGCCAGCAGTGCCCAGGGGCAAAATCAGCCCCAGCATTTT. Full variable domain (outside the CDR3, taken from reference TRBV2 and TRBJ1-5): EPEVTQTPSHQVTQMGQEVILRCVPISNHLYFYWYRQILGQKVEFLVSFYNNEISEKSEIFDDQFSVERPDGSNFTLKIRSTKLEDSAMYFCASSAQGQNQPQHFGDGTRLSIL.

The V and J genes are TRBV29-1 and TRBJ1-6, with a possible D match to TRBD1 (5 bases). Germline V gene lookup returns CDR1 SQVTM and CDR2 ANQGSEA. V lost 4 bases and J lost 7, with 8 bases in between. This CDR3 spans 12 amino acids. The CDR3 is CSVAWDNSPLHF. CDR3 sequence (DNA): TGCAGCGTTGCGTGGGACAATTCACCCCTCCACTTT. Full variable domain (remainder filled in from reference TRBV29-1 and TRBJ1-6): SAVISQKPSRDICQRGTSLTIQCQVDSQVTMMFWYRQQPGQSLTLIATANQGSEATYESGFVIDKFPISRPNLTFSTLTVSNMSPEDSSIYLCSVAWDNSPLHFGNGTRLTVT.

A few counts support this clonotype. The J gene is TRBJ1-1, the V gene TRBV28; tentatively, D is TRBD1 (5 bases). The length of the CDR3 is 14 residues. CDR1 and CDR2 (germline): MDHEN, SYDVKM. With 6 bases removed from V and 5 bases from J, the gap between germline ends came to 16 bases. DNA for the CDR3: TGTGCCAGCAGCCCCGCGGGGGATGGAACTGAAGCTTTCTTT. It encodes CASSPAGDGTEAFF. Drawing the rest from reference TRBV28 and TRBJ1-1, the complete variable domain is DVKVTQSSRYLVKRTGEKVFLECVQDMDHENMFWYRQDPGLGLRLIYFSYDVKMKEKGDIPEGYSVSREKKERFSLILESASTNQTSMYLCASSPAGDGTEAFFGQGTRLTVV.

The chain joins TRBV19 to TRBJ1-3, with D unresolved. From germline, CDR1 is LNHDA and CDR2 SQIVND (reference sequence). The ends were cut back, 1 base at V and 0 bases at J, with 7 bases in the middle. The CDR3 covers 15 residues. CDR3 region: CASSIAGRSGNTIYF. In nucleotides, the CDR3 is TGTGCCAGTAGTATAGCAGGCCGCTCTGGAAACACCATATATTTT.

This clonotype came up once. The junction departs from the called germline gene at one end, perhaps through a read error. The gene calls are TRBV7-9 and TRBJ2-7, with D possibly TRBD2 on 5 matching bases. The CDR3 length is 14 residues. Germline V gene data show CDR1 as SEHNR and CDR2 as FQNEAQ (reference sequence). This CDR3 reads CASREAGPTYERYF. The CDR3, as DNA: TGTGCCAGCAGGGAGGCGGGTCCAACCTACGAGCGGTACTTC.

This clonotype appeared a few times. The chain has TRBV6-1 and TRBJ2-7; 14 bases agree with TRBD2. The germline V gene has CDR1 MNHNS and CDR2 SASEGT. The CDR3 runs to 17 residues. V lost 6 bases and J lost 2; bases outside the gene matches: 9. CDR3 in amino acids: CASRGLAGEGIAYEQYF. The CDR3 DNA sequence: TGTGCCAGCAGGGGACTAGCGGGAGAGGGGATTGCCTACGAGCAGTACTTC.

The rearrangement links TRBV28 to TRBJ1-2; the D is unclear. The V end was cut by 6 bases, the J end by 0 bases, with 8 bases between. The CDR3 has 13 residues. Germline V gene data show CDR1 as MDHEN and CDR2 as SYDVKM. The CDR3 sequence: CASSSIPNYGYTF. CDR3 in DNA: TGTGCCAGCAGCTCAATACCTAACTATGGCTACACCTTC.

This clonotype has just one count. CDR3 coding DNA: TGTGCCATCAAGGGGACAGGGGCTAGCACAGATACGCAGTATTTT. This gives the protein CAIKGTGASTDTQYF. This chain connects TRBV10-3 to TRBJ2-3; 10 bases line up with TRBD1. CDR3 length equals 15 residues. The J segment lost 0 bases and the V segment lost 7 bases, leaving 4 bases of the junction unmatched. Per the germline V gene, CDR1 is ENHRY and CDR2 is SYGVKD.

In DNA form, the CDR3 reads TGTGCCAGCAGGCAGGGCATCCTGAGCAATCAGCCCCAGCATTTT. This translates into CASRQGILSNQPQHF. The chain is built from TRBV2 and TRBJ1-5, with D possibly being TRBD1 (5 bases). Trimming left V 6 bases short and J 1 base short, with 13 bases between. The CDR3 consists of 15 residues. Germline CDR1 is SNHLY and CDR2 is FYNNEI.

This chain uses TRBV6-1 with TRBJ1-5; 12 nucleotides align to TRBD1. Germline lookup yields CDR1 MNHNS and CDR2 SASEGT. Trimming cost V 5 bases and J 6 bases; bases outside gene matches: 8. The CDR3 sequence is 16 residues long. The CDR3 reads CASSRTGTGGFQPQHF. The CDR3 DNA follows: TGTGCCAGCAGTAGGACCGGGACAGGGGGCTTTCAGCCCCAGCATTTT.

This clonotype was detected only a few times. V is TRBV2 and J is TRBJ1-5; D remains ambiguous. The CDR3 extends over 10 amino acids. V shed 8 bases and J shed 6 bases, with 5 bases lying between them. Germline CDR1 SNHLY, CDR2 FYNNEI. The CDR3 loop is CASYSQPQHF. The CDR3 DNA follows: TGTGCCAGCTACTCTCAGCCCCAGCATTTT.

The V gene is TRBV27, the J gene TRBJ2-6; D is unresolved. The CDR3 is 17 residues long. Trimming took 5 bases from V and 0 from J, leaving 14 bases between them. CDR1 MNHEY and CDR2 SMNVEV come from the germline V gene (reference sequence). CDR3 DNA sequence: TGTGCCAGCAGTGAATCACAGAGTTTCTCTGGGGCCAACGTCCTGACTTTC. Translation gives CASSESQSFSGANVLTF.

The chain uses TRBV15 and TRBJ2-2, with 7 positions matching TRBD2. V dropped 0 bases and J dropped 6; count of bases not matched to a gene: 1. Per germline, CDR1 LNHNV and CDR2 YYDKDF (reference sequence). This CDR3 spans 14 amino acids. Here the CDR3 reads CATSRETSAGELFF. The DNA for the CDR3 is TGTGCCACCAGCAGAGAAACTAGCGCCGGGGAGCTGTTTTTT.

The chain recombines TRBV6-5 with TRBJ1-2, with TRBD1 identical over 8 bases. The CDR3 runs 14 residues. Unmatched junction bases numbered 5, after V lost 0 bases and J lost 8 bases. Germline lookup yields CDR1 MNHEY and CDR2 SVGAGI. As DNA, the CDR3 is TGTGCCAGCAGTTACTCCCGGACAGGGAAGGGCTACACCTTC. Its protein product is CASSYSRTGKGYTF.

The J gene is TRBJ2-3, the V gene TRBV28, with a possible D match to TRBD2 (6 bases). The CDR3 is 14 residues long. Germline CDR1 reads MDHEN; CDR2 reads SYDVKM. V lost 4 bases and J lost 6, with 14 bases in between. CDR3 protein: CASSSTQTRDTQYF. The CDR3 DNA reads as TGTGCCAGCAGTTCTACTCAGACTAGGGATACGCAGTATTTT.

The V gene is TRBV19, the J gene TRBJ1-5, with 8 bases identical to TRBD1. Germline V gene data show CDR1 as LNHDA and CDR2 as SQIVND (reference sequence). This CDR3 has 14 amino acids. V trimming: 3 bases; J trimming: 3 bases; junction bases outside the gene matches: 1. The DNA for the CDR3 is TGTGCCAGTAGTATCCAGGGGGCCAATCAGCCCCAGCATTTT. It codes for CASSIQGANQPQHF.

This clonotype occurred once. The chain uses TRBV28 and TRBJ2-7; D call uncertain. CDR3 length equals 12 residues. The germline V gene encodes CDR1 MDHEN and CDR2 SYDVKM. The V and J ends lost 5 bases and 6 bases respectively, with 11 bases between them. CDR3 DNA: TGTGCCAGCAGTCACGGGCCTCTCGAGCAGTACTTC. Residues: CASSHGPLEQYF. The full variable domain, rest sourced from reference TRBV28 and TRBJ2-7, is DVKVTQSSRYLVKRTGEKVFLECVQDMDHENMFWYRQDPGLGLRLIYFSYDVKMKEKGDIPEGYSVSREKKERFSLILESASTNQTSMYLCASSHGPLEQYFGPGTRLTVT.

This rearrangement joins TRBV5-1 to TRBJ1-5; D gene unclear. The CDR3 runs 13 residues. Germline CDR1 is SGHRS and CDR2 is YFSETQ. Trimming took off 4 bases at V and 6 bases at J, with 11 bases between the two ends. The CDR3 here is CASSLRPSQPQHF. The CDR3 nucleotides read TGCGCCAGCAGCCTGCGACCAAGTCAGCCCCAGCATTTT.

V gene TRBV6-1 combines with J gene TRBJ2-4; D unclear. Per the germline V gene, CDR1 is MNHNS and CDR2 is SASEGT. This CDR3 has 12 residues. The V end lost 6 bases, the J end lost 7 bases, and 10 bases lay between the germline ends. This CDR3 reads CASSATGNIQYF. In DNA form, the CDR3 reads TGTGCCAGCAGCGCTACGGGCAACATTCAGTACTTC.